The 24 T cell receptor beta chains in this list originate from one sample, sequenced in a study of Ad26.COV2.S vaccination and SARS-CoV-2 variants. Libraries were prepared by immunoSEQ multiplex PCR; TCRdb keeps only in-frame clonotypes and omits some of them. The profile shows roughly 330,000 clones, approximately 87% of them singletons. Treatment given: around 19 received Ad26.COV2.S at low or high dose, single or two shots; 5 received placebo; per-sample allocation not given. All samples were drawn on day 63, counting from the first vaccine or placebo injection. Sample: peripheral blood, taken in a trial of Ad26.COV2.S vaccine versus placebo. The receptors here all came from a person between 18 and 65 years old who received the Ad26.COV2.S COVID-19 vaccine or a placebo.

V gene TRBV29-1 combines with J gene TRBJ2-1; tentative D call: TRBD2 (6 bases). The germline V gene encodes CDR1 SQVTM and CDR2 ANQGSEA. This CDR3 has 12 residues. Trimming took 7 bases from V and 9 from J, leaving 16 bases between them. In DNA form, the CDR3 reads TGCAGCGGCCGCACTCGCGGGGTTGAGCAGTTCTTC. Translating it yields CSGRTRGVEQFF.

V and J are TRBV7-8 and TRBJ1-3; 7 positions match TRBD1. J was trimmed by 8 bases and V by 1 base; bases with no gene match: 8. Looked up from germline, CDR1 is SGHVS and CDR2 is FQNEAQ. CDR3 length: 15 residues. The CDR3 coding sequence is TGTGCCAGCAGCTTAGATCCGCACAGGGGTGACACCATATATTTT. Translated, it gives CASSLDPHRGDTIYF.

The chain employs TRBV18 and TRBJ1-1, with D perhaps matching TRBD1 (6 bases). This CDR3 is 15 amino acids long. V gave up 5 bases and J gave up 5 bases, with 18 bases separating them. CDR1 KGHSH and CDR2 LQKENI come from the germline V gene. CDR3 loop: CASSDVQGIGTEAFF. CDR3 DNA: TGTGCCAGCTCAGACGTACAGGGAATAGGAACTGAAGCTTTCTTT.

V gene TRBV28 combines with J gene TRBJ1-1; D is uncertain. Trimming cost V 2 bases and J 0 bases, with 7 bases left between them. This CDR3 is 14 amino acids long. From germline, CDR1 is MDHEN and CDR2 SYDVKM. The DNA for the CDR3 is TGTGCCAGCAGTTTAGCTTCCATGAACACTGAAGCTTTCTTT. It specifies CASSLASMNTEAFF.

The chain combines TRBV6-6 with TRBJ1-1, with 11 bases aligning to TRBD1. In germline, CDR1 is MNHNY, CDR2 SVGAGI (reference sequence). V lost 5 bases to trimming and J lost 3 bases; unmatched junction nucleotides: 17. This CDR3 is 19 amino acids long. The CDR3 loop is CASSQSPYHGQGADTEAFF. The CDR3 DNA reads TGTGCCAGCAGTCAATCCCCTTATCACGGACAGGGGGCAGACACTGAAGCTTTCTTT.

The V and J genes are TRBV4-3 and TRBJ2-3; possible D gene TRBD2, 5 bases. The germline V and J ends were trimmed by 0 bases and 4 bases, with 5 bases remaining between them. The CDR3 extends over 13 amino acids. Germline CDR1 reads LGHNA; CDR2 reads YSLEER. CDR3 region: CASSQELADTQYF. In DNA form, the CDR3 reads TGCGCCAGCAGCCAAGAACTAGCAGATACGCAGTATTTT.

V and J are TRBV27 and TRBJ1-1; D is possibly TRBD1 (6 bases). The CDR3 length is 14 residues. With 7 bases removed from V and 10 bases from J, the gap between germline ends came to 22 bases. Germline V gene data show CDR1 as MNHEY and CDR2 as SMNVEV (reference sequence). The CDR3 loop is CASKMDRRGVGAFF. The CDR3 DNA sequence: TGTGCCAGCAAAATGGACAGACGCGGTGTGGGAGCTTTCTTT.

The chain has TRBV7-3 and TRBJ1-1; D is perhaps TRBD1 (6 bases). Looked up from germline, CDR1 is SGHTA and CDR2 is FQGTGA. The CDR3 spans 15 residues. V lost 2 bases, J lost 6 bases, and 16 bases lay in between. CDR3 DNA sequence: TGTGCCAGCAGCTTATCCCGGGCCTGGGGGCCTGAAGCTTTCTTT. This gives the protein CASSLSRAWGPEAFF.

The rearrangement uses TRBV27 and TRBJ2-6; no firm D call. This CDR3 comprises 18 residues. The germline V and J ends were trimmed by 7 bases and 0 bases, with 19 bases remaining between them. CDR1 is MNHEY, CDR2 SMNVEV, per germline (reference sequence). The CDR3 sequence: CASMRKGGIGSGANVLTF. The DNA of the CDR3 is TGTGCCAGCATGAGGAAGGGTGGTATCGGCTCTGGGGCCAACGTCCTGACTTTC.

The chain is built from TRBV18 and TRBJ1-1, with D perhaps matching TRBD1 (6 bases). The V and J ends lost 1 base and 5 bases respectively, with 14 bases between them. From germline, CDR1 is KGHSH and CDR2 LQKENI. This CDR3 has 15 residues. The chain's CDR3 is CASSPRTEGYTEAFF. The CDR3 DNA reads TGTGCCAGCTCACCACGGACAGAGGGTTATACTGAAGCTTTCTTT.

The chain couples TRBV3-1 (or the pseudogene TRBV3-2) to TRBJ2-7, with TRBD1 identical over 7 bases. The CDR3 is 15 residues long. Germline-derived CDR1 and CDR2 are LGHDT and YNNKEL (reference sequence). J lost 2 bases, V lost 4 bases, and 8 bases had no gene match. The CDR3 coding sequence is TGTGCCAGCAGCCTCCGGGACAGTGGCCCCTACGAGCAGTACTTC. Protein: CASSLRDSGPYEQYF.

V usage is TRBV7-7 and J usage is TRBJ1-4; no reliable D call. Trimming pared 5 bases from V and 3 bases from J, leaving 19 bases between. In germline, CDR1 is SSHAT, CDR2 FNYEAQ (reference sequence). There are 17 residues in the CDR3. The CDR3 protein is CASSPSLGDQANEKLFF. In DNA, the CDR3 is TGTGCCAGCAGCCCTTCCCTGGGTGATCAAGCTAATGAAAAACTGTTTTTT. Supplemented by reference TRBV7-7 and TRBJ1-4, the full variable domain reads GAGVSQSPRYKVTKRGQDVTLRCDPISSHATLYWYQQALGQGPEFLTYFNYEAQPDKSGLPSDRFSAERPEGSISTLTIQRTEQRDSAMYRCASSPSLGDQANEKLFFGSGTQLSVL.

The chain joins TRBV6-2 or TRBV6-3 to TRBJ1-2, with D possibly being TRBD1 (6 bases). Germline CDR1 and CDR2: MNHEY and SVGEGT. The CDR3 is made up of 17 amino acids. V lost 2 bases to trimming and J lost 3 bases, with 19 bases between them. CDR3: CASSYAPRGQQDYGYTF. The CDR3 bases are TGTGCCAGCAGTTACGCGCCCAGAGGACAGCAGGACTATGGCTACACCTTC.

The V and J genes are TRBV7-6 and TRBJ1-1; maybe TRBD1 (6 bases). Deletions cut 4 bases from V and 0 bases from J, with 9 bases between. The germline V gene has CDR1 SGHVS and CDR2 FNYEAQ. The CDR3 totals 14 residues. The CDR3 is CASSSRDMNTEAFF. The DNA for the CDR3 is TGTGCCAGCAGCTCCCGGGACATGAACACTGAAGCTTTCTTT.

The rearrangement joins TRBV12-3 or TRBV12-4 to TRBJ2-3; D ambiguous. The V end lost 7 bases, the J end lost 5 bases, and 13 bases lay between the germline ends. The CDR3 runs 13 residues. Here the CDR3 reads CASKGINQDTQYF. CDR3 in DNA: TGTGCCAGCAAGGGTATTAACCAAGATACGCAGTATTTT.

The J gene is TRBJ1-2, the V gene TRBV5-1; TRBD1 agrees at 8 bases. The CDR3 contains 13 residues. Trimming took 4 bases from V and 6 from J; bases not matched to a gene: 5. The germline V gene encodes CDR1 SGHRS and CDR2 YFSETQ. As DNA, the CDR3 is TGCGCCAGCAGCAACGGACAGGGCGATGGCTACACCTTC. Encoded protein: CASSNGQGDGYTF.

V and J are TRBV7-9 and TRBJ2-1; 9 bases are a match to TRBD2. Germline CDR1 SEHNR, CDR2 FQNEAQ (reference sequence). The CDR3 is 15 residues long. V dropped 1 base and J dropped 7; count of bases not matched to a gene: 5. CDR3 DNA: TGTGCCAGCAGCTTAGTTAGCGGGGGTTTGAATGAGCAGTTCTTC. Its translation is CASSLVSGGLNEQFF.

This chain connects TRBV3-1 (or the pseudogene TRBV3-2) to TRBJ1-2, with 7 bases identical to TRBD1. The J segment lost 3 bases and the V segment lost 4 bases, leaving 5 bases of the junction unmatched. Germline lookup yields CDR1 LGHDT and CDR2 YNNKEL (reference sequence). This CDR3 comprises 14 residues. As DNA, the CDR3 is TGTGCCAGCAGCCCTCAGGGGGGGGACTATGGCTACACCTTC. This sequence encodes CASSPQGGDYGYTF.

This clone has a handful of counts. J is TRBJ1-1 and V is TRBV19, with TRBD1 matching over 9 bases. Per germline, CDR1 LNHDA and CDR2 SQIVND (reference sequence). V lost 7 bases and J lost 4; bases outside the gene matches: 4. CDR3 length: 13 residues. In nucleotides, the CDR3 is TGTGCCAGTATTGACAGGGGGAGCACTGAAGCTTTCTTT. Amino acids: CASIDRGSTEAFF.

The gene calls are TRBV4-3 and TRBJ2-7; D is perhaps TRBD1 (6 bases). Germline V lookup: CDR1 LGHNA, CDR2 YSLEER. The CDR3 is 15 amino acids. V lost 2 bases and J lost 1, with 12 bases in between. For the CDR3, the DNA is TGCGCCAGCAGCCAAACTACGACAGGTTCCTACGAGCAGTACTTC. Translating it yields CASSQTTTGSYEQYF.

CDR3 region: CASSQESRPSGNTIYF. The DNA of the CDR3 is TGCGCCAGCAGCCAGGAAAGTCGACCCTCTGGAAACACCATATATTTT. V is TRBV4-1 and J is TRBJ1-3; D call uncertain. V was cut by 3 bases and J by 0 bases, with 12 bases left in between. Looked up from germline, CDR1 is MGHRA and CDR2 is YSYEKL. CDR3 size: 16 residues.

This chain joins TRBV6-4 and TRBJ1-2; D is unresolved. CDR3 length: 14 amino acids. Trimming took off 0 bases at V and 0 bases at J, with 5 bases between the two ends. Germline CDR1 MRHNA, CDR2 SNTAGT. CDR3 sequence reads: CASSDSNANYGYTF. DNA of the CDR3: TGTGCCAGCAGTGACTCGAACGCTAACTATGGCTACACCTTC.

Comments on this clone: The junction departs from germline at one end; a sequencing error may be responsible. The chain carries TRBV9 and TRBJ1-1; D not certain. Germline CDR1 is SGDLS and CDR2 is YYNGEE. The CDR3 is made up of 13 amino acids. The CDR3 protein is CASSVAMNAEAFF. The CDR3 DNA reads TGTGCCAGCAGCGTAGCCATGAACGCTGAAGCTTTCTTT.

This clone was seen just once. This chain uses TRBV4-2 with TRBJ2-1; the match to TRBD2 covers 13 bases. Per germline, CDR1 LGHNA and CDR2 YNFKEQ. There are 16 residues in the CDR3. The V and J ends lost 4 bases and 5 bases, in that order; junction bases with no gene match: 5. The CDR3 coding sequence is TGTGCCAGCAGCCGCGAACTAGCGGGAGGGCACAATGAGCAGTTCTTC. This codes for CASSRELAGGHNEQFF.